This T cell receptor (beta chain) was observed in a study of T cells in Graves' hyperthyroidism and ophthalmopathy. Regarding the study as a whole: Blood also carried most thyroid clonotypes expanded above 0.001. Ophthalmopathy was predicted by the model a median of about six months ahead of onset.

At least 3 on the Clinical Activity Score was recorded for ophthalmopathy patients, who also had NOSPECS grade at least 4 and duration under 3 months. In its sample, this clonotype was seen many times. Its antigen remains unidentified. TCR beta CDR3 sequences were amplified from RNA transcripts. With the HTBI primer set, the TCR CDR3 went through a first round of RT-PCR. TCRdb ran MiXCR on the multiplex PCR reads and lists one entry per CDR3 protein. Of under 250,000 distinct CDR3 sequences listed, around 25% were seen once; the top ten hold approximately 35%. This TCR came from a woman between 40 and 55 years old with Graves' ophthalmopathy. Sequencing input: blood.

The DNA of the CDR3 is TGTGCCACCAGTGATCTACAGGGGCGAGGCACAGATACGCAGTATTTT. This codes for CATSDLQGRGTDTQYF. The J gene is TRBJ2-3, the V gene TRBV24-1; 7 bases line up with TRBD1. Per the germline V gene, CDR1 is KGHDR and CDR2 is SFDVKD. The CDR3 is 16 residues long. The J segment lost 1 base and the V segment lost 3 bases, leaving 6 bases of the junction unmatched.